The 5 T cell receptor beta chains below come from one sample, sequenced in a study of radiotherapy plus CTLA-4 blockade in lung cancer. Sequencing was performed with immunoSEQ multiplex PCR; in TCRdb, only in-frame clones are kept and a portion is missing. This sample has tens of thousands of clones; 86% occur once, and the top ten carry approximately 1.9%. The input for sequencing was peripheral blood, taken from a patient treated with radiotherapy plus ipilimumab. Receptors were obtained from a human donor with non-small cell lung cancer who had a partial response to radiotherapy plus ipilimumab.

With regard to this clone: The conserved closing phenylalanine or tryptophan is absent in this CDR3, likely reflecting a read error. The CDR3 loop reads CASSDRQGGSTETNYGYTL. In nucleotides, the CDR3 is TGTGCCAGCAGTGATCGACAGGGGGGATCAACTGAAACTAACTATGGCTACACCCTC. The gene calls are TRBV6-1 and TRBJ1-2; 9 bases line up with TRBD1. Germline lookup yields CDR1 MNHNS and CDR2 SASEGT. The junction had 14 bases not matched to a gene; V was cut back by 3 bases and J by 0 bases. The CDR3 has 19 amino acids.

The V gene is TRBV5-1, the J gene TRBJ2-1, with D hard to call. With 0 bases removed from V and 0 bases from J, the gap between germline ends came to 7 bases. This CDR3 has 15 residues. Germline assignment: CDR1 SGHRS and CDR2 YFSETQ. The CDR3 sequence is CASSLAESSYNEQFF. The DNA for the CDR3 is TGCGCCAGCAGCTTGGCGGAGAGCTCCTACAATGAGCAGTTCTTC.

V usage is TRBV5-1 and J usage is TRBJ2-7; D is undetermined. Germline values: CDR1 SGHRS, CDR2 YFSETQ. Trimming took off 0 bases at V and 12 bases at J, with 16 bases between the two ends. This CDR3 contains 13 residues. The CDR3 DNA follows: TGCGCCAGCAGCTTGGAGGTCTCCTACCCTAGGTACTTC. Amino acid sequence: CASSLEVSYPRYF.

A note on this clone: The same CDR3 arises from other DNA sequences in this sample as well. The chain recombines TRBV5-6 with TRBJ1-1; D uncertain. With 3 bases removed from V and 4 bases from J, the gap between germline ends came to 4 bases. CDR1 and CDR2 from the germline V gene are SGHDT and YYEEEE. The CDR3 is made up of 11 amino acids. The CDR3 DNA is TGTGCCAGCAGCTGGAGCACTGAAGCTTTCTTT. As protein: CASSWSTEAFF.

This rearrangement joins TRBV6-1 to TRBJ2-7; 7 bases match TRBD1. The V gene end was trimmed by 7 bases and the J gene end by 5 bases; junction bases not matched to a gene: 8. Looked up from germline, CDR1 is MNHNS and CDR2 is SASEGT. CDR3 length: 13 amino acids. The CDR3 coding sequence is TGTGCCAGCACCGACAGGGTCGGTCACGAGCAGTACGTC. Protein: CASTDRVGHEQYV.